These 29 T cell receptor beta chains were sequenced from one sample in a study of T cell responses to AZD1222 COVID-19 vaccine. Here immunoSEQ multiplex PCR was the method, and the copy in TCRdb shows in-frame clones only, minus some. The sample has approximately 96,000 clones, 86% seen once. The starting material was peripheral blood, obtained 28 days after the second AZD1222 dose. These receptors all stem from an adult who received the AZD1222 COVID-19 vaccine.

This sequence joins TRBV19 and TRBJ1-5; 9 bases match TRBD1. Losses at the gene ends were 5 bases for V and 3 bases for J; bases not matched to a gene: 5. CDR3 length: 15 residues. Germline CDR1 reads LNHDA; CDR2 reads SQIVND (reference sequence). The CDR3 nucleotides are TGTGCCAGTAGTCCCCGGGACAGGGCCAATCAGCCCCAGCATTTT. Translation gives CASSPRDRANQPQHF. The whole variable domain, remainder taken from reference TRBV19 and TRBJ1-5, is DGGITQSPKYLFRKEGQNVTLSCEQNLNHDAMYWYRQDPGQGLRLIYYSQIVNDFQKGDIAEGYSVSREKKESFPLTVTSAQKNPTAFYLCASSPRDRANQPQHFGDGTRLSIL.

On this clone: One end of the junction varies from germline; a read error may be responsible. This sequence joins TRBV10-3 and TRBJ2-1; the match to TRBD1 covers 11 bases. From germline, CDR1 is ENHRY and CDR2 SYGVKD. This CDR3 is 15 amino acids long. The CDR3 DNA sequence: TGTGCCATCGGTGACGGGACAGGGGGTGTCAATGAGCAGTTCTTC. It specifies CAIGDGTGGVNEQFF.

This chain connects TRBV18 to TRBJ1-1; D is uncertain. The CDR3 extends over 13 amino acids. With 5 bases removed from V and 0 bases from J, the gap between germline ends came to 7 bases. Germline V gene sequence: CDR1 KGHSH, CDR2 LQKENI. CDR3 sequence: CASSSDMNTEAFF. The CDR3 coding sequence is TGTGCCAGCTCATCCGACATGAACACTGAAGCTTTCTTT. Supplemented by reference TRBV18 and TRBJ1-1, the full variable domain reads NAGVMQNPRHLVRRRGQEARLRCSPMKGHSHVYWYRQLPEEGLKFMVYLQKENIIDESGMPKERFSAEFPKEGPSILRIQQVVRGDSAAYFCASSSDMNTEAFFGQGTRLTVV.

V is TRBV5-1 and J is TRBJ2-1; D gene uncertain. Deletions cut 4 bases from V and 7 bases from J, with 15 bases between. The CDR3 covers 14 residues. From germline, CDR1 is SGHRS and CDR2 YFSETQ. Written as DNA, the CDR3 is TGCGCCAGCAGCATAGATCCTGGATGGAATGAGCAGTTCTTC. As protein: CASSIDPGWNEQFF.

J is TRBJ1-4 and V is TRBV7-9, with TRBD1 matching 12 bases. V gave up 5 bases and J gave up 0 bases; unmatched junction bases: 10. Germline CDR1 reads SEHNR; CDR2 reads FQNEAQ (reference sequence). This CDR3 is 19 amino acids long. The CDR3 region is CASSGGTGGASATNEKLFF. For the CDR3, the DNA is TGTGCCAGCAGCGGAGGGACAGGGGGCGCGTCCGCAACTAATGAAAAACTGTTTTTT.

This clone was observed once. The CDR3 protein is CASSYLTAGEAFF. CDR3 nucleotide sequence: TGTGCCAGCAGTTACCTTACCGCGGGTGAAGCTTTCTTT. This chain links TRBV6-5 with TRBJ1-1, with D unresolved. Per germline, CDR1 MNHEY and CDR2 SVGAGI. This CDR3 has 13 amino acids. V was cut by 2 bases and J by 7 bases, with 11 bases left in between.

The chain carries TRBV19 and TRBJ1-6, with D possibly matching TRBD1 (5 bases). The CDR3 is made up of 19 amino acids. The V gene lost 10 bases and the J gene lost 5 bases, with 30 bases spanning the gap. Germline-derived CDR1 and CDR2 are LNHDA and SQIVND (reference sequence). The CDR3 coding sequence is TGTGCCACCGCCCCGGGGGAACGAGGGAGCTGGGGTGATAATTCACCCCTCCACTTT. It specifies CATAPGERGSWGDNSPLHF.

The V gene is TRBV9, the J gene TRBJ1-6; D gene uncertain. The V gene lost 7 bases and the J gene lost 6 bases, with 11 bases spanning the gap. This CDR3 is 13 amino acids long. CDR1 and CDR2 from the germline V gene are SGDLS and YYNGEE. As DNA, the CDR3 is TGTGCCAGCTCGATGCAGGCTAATTCACCCCTCCACTTT. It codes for CASSMQANSPLHF. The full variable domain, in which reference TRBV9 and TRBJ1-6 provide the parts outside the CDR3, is DSGVTQTPKHLITATGQRVTLRCSPRSGDLSVYWYQQSLDQGLQFLIQYYNGEERAKGNILERFSAQQFPDLHSELNLSSLELGDSALYFCASSMQANSPLHFGNGTRLTVT.

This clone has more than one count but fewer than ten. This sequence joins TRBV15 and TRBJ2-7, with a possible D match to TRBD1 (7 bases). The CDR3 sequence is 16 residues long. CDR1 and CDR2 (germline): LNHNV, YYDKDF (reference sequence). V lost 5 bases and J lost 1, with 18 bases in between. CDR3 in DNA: TGTGCCACCAGCCTCACTTCCCCAGGGGGGTCCTACGAGCAGTACTTC. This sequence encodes CATSLTSPGGSYEQYF. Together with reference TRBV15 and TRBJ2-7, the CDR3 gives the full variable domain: DAMVIQNPRYQVTQFGKPVTLSCSQTLNHNVMYWYQQKSSQAPKLLFHYYDKDFNNEADTPDNFQSRRPNTSFCFLDIRSPGLGDTAMYLCATSLTSPGGSYEQYFGPGTRLTVT.

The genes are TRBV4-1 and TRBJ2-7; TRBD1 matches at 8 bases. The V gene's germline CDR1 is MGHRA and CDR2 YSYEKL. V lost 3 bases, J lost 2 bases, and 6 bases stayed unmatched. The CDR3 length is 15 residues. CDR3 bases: TGCGCCAGCAGCCAGGGTTGGGACAGGCCCTACGAGCAGTACTTC. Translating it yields CASSQGWDRPYEQYF.

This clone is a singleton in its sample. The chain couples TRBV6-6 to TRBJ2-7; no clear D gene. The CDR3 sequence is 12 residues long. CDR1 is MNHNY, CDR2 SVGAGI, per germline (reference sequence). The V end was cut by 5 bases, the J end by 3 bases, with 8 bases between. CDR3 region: CASSPDDYEQYF. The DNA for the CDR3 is TGTGCCAGCAGTCCCGATGACTACGAGCAGTACTTC.

The chain's CDR3 is CASRPTAGFSYNEQFF. The CDR3, as DNA: TGTGCCAGCAGGCCCACTGCAGGTTTTTCCTACAATGAGCAGTTCTTC. The chain couples TRBV27 to TRBJ2-1, with D unclear. CDR1 and CDR2 (germline): MNHEY, SMNVEV (reference sequence). The V gene lost 6 bases and the J gene lost 1 base, with 16 bases spanning the gap. The CDR3 consists of 16 residues.

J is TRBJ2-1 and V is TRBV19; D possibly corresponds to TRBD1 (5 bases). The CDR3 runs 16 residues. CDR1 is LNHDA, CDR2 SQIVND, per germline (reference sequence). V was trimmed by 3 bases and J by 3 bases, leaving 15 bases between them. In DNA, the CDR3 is TGTGCCAGTAGTATTGGAACGCAGGGCCACTACAATGAGCAGTTCTTC. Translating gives CASSIGTQGHYNEQFF.

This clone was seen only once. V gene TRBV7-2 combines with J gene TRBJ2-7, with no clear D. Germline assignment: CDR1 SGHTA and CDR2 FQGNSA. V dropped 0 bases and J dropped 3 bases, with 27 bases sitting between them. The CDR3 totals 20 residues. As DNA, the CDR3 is TGTGCCAGCAGCTTAGCGTTGTTTGGGGTAGGACGTGCGTCGGTCTACGAGCAGTACTTC. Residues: CASSLALFGVGRASVYEQYF.

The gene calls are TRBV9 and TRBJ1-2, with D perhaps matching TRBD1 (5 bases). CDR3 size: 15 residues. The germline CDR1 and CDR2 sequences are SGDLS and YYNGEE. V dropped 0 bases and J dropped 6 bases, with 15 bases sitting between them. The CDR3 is CASSVGLGGGDGYTF. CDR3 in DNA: TGTGCCAGCAGCGTAGGTTTAGGCGGGGGGGATGGCTACACCTTC.

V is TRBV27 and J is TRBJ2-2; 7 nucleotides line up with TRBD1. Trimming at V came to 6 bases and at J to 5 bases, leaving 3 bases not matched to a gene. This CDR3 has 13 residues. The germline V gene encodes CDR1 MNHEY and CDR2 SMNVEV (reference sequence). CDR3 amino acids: CASRNRGTGELFF. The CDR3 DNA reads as TGTGCCAGCAGGAACAGGGGAACCGGGGAGCTGTTTTTT.

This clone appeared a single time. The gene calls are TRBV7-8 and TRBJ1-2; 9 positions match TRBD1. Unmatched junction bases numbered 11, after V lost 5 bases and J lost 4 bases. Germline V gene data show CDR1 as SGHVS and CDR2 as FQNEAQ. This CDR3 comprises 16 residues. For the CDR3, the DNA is TGTGCCAGCAGCCCCCGTCCCGGGACAGGGACCTATGGCTACACCTTC. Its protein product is CASSPRPGTGTYGYTF.

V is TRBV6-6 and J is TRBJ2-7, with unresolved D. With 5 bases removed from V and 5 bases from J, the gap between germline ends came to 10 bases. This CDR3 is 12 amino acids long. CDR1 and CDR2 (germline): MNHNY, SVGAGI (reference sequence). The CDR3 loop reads CASSLDQNEQYF. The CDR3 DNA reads TGTGCCAGCAGTCTAGACCAGAACGAGCAGTACTTC.

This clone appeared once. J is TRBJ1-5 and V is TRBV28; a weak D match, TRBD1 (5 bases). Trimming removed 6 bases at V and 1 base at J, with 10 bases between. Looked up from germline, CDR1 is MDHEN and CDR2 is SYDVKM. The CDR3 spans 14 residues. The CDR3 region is CASRQYRSNQPQHF. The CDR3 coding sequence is TGTGCCAGCAGACAATACAGGAGCAATCAGCCCCAGCATTTT.

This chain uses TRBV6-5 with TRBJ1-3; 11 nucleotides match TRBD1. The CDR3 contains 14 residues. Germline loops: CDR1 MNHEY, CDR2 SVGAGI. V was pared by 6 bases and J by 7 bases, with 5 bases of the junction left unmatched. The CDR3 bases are TGTGCCAGCAGGACCGGGACAGGGGGGAACACCATATATTTT. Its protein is CASRTGTGGNTIYF.

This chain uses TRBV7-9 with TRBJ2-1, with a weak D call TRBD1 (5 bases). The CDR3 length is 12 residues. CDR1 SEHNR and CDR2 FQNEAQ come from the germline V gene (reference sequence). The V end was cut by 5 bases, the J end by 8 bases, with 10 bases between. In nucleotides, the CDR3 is TGTGCCAGCAGCCCCCAGGGTTATGAGCAGTTCTTC. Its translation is CASSPQGYEQFF. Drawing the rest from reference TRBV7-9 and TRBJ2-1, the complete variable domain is DTGVSQNPRHKITKRGQNVTFRCDPISEHNRLYWYRQTLGQGPEFLTYFQNEAQLEKSRLLSDRFSAERPKGSFSTLEIQRTEQGDSAMYLCASSPQGYEQFFGPGTRLTVL.

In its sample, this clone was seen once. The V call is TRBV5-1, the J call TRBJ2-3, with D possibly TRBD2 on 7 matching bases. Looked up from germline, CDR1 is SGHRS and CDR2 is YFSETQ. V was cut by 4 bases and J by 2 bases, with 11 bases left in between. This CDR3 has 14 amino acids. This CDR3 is CASSGGASTDTQYF. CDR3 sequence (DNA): TGCGCCAGCAGCGGGGGGGCCTCCACAGATACGCAGTATTTT. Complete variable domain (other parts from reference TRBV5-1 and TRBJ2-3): KAGVTQTPRYLIKTRGQQVTLSCSPISGHRSVSWYQQTPGQGLQFLFEYFSETQRNKGNFPGRFSGRQFSNSRSEMNVSTLELGDSALYLCASSGGASTDTQYFGPGTRLTVL.

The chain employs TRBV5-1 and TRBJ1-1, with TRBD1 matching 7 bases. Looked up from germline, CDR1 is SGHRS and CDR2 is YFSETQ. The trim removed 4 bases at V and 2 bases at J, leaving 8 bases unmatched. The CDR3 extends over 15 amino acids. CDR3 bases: TGCGCCAGCAGCCTGACAAGGGGGCCTAACACTGAAGCTTTCTTT. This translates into CASSLTRGPNTEAFF.

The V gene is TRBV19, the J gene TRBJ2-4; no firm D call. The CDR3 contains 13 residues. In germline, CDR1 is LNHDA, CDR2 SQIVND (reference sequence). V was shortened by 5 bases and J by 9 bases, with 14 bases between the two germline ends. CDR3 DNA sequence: TGTGCCAGTAGTGGACCGATGCTAGGCATTCAGTACTTC. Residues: CASSGPMLGIQYF.

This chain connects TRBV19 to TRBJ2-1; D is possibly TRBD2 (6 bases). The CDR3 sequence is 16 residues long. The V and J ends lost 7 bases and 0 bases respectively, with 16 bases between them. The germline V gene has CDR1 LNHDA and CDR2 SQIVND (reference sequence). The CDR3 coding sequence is TGTGCCAGTACCCCCGGTGGTAGCGGCTCCTACAATGAGCAGTTCTTC. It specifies CASTPGGSGSYNEQFF.

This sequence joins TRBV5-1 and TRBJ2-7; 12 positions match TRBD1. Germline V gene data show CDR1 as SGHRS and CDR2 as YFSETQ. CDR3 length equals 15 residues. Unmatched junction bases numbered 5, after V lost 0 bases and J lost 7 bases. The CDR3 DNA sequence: TGCGCCAGCAGCTTGGAAGGGGACAGGGGGCGAGAGCAGTACTTC. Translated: CASSLEGDRGREQYF.

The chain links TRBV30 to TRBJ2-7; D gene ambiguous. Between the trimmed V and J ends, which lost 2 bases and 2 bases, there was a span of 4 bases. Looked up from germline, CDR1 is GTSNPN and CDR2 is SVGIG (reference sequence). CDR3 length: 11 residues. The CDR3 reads CAWSFTYEQYF. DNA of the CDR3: TGTGCCTGGAGTTTTACCTACGAGCAGTACTTC.

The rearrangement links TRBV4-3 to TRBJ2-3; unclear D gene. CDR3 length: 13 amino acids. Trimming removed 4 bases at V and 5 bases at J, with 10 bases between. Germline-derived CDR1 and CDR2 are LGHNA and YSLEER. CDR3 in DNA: TGCGCCAGCAGCCTAGATCAGCTAGATACGCAGTATTTT. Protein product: CASSLDQLDTQYF.

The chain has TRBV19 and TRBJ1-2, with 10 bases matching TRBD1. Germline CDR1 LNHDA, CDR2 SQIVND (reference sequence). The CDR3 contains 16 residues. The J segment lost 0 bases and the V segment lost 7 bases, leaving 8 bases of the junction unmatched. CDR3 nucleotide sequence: TGTGCCAGTAAGAGGACAGGGGGAACGTCTAACTATGGCTACACCTTC. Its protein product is CASKRTGGTSNYGYTF.